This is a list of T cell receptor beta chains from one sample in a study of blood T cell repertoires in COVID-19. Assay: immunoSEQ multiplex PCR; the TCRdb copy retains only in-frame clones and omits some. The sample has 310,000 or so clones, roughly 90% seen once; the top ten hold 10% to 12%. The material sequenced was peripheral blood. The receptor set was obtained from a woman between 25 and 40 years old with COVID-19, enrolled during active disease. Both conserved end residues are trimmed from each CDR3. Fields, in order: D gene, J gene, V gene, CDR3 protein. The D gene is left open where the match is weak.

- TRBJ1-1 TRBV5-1 ASSTLEERSNTEAF
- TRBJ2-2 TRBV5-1 ASSLGGDFTGELF
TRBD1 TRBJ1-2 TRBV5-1 ASSPGGGRGRPYGYT
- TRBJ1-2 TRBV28 ASSRTGRGNYGYT
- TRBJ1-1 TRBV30 AWSAGRSGTEAF
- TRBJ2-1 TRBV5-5 ASSLEGSSYNEQF
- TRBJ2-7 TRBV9 ASSVGAQGTYEQY
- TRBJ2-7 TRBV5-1 ASAGNFGEQY
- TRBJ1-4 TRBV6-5 ASSYGGNNEKLF
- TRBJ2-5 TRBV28 ASSLRQAYQETQY
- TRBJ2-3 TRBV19 ASSIEVGVKDTQY
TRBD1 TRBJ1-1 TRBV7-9 ASSLDRVSEAF
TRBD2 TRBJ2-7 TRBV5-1 ASSLVEREGPSYEQY
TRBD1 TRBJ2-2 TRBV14 ASSQEWTGTGELF
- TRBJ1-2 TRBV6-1 ASSGLTDNSNYGYT
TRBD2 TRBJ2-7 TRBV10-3 AISESASGRPMEQY
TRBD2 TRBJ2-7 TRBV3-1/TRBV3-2 ASSQELAGEVEQY
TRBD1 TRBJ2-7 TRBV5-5 ASSFFTGAEQY
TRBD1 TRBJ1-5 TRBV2 AGSDRGRNQPQH
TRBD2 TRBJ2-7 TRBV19 ASSTGTSPGLAGAYEQY
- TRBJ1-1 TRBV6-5 ASSPSLGAEAF
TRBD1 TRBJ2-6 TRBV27 ASSRLGTGSSGANVLT
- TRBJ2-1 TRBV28 ATAAQGDEQF
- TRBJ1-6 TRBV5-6 ASSWRYSPLH
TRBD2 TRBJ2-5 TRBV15 ATSRDGGVAGGEETQY
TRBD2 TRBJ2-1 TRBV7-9 ASSLLGLAGNNNEQF
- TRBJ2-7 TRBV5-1 ASSLAGGPYEQY
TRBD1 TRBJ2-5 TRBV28 ASTSLQGGGETQY
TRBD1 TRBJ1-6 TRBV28 ASSLVGTGSINSPLH
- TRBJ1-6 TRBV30 AWSGRGLISPLH
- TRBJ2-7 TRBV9 ASSKADTSDYEQY
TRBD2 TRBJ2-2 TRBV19 ASSRGLGAAGELF
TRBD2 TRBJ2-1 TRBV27 ASSPTLAGRLNEQF
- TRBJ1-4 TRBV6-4 ASSDVRRSNEKLF
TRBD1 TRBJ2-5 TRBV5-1 ASSFPQTGYQETQY
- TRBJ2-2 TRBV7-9 ASSDTTRSTGELF
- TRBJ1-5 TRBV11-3 ASSQRLRGNNQPQH
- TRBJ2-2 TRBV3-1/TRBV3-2 ASSPPPGLF
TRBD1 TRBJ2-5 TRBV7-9 ASSPPTGGRETQY
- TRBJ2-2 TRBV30 AWSLTGTGELF
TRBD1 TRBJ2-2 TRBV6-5 ASSRDRALPGELF
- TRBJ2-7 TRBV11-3 ASSSYGGEQY
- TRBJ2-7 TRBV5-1 ASSSAHVRGEQY
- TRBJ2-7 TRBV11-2 ASSSGVYEQY
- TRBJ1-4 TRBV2 ASSEPRQGGDEKLF